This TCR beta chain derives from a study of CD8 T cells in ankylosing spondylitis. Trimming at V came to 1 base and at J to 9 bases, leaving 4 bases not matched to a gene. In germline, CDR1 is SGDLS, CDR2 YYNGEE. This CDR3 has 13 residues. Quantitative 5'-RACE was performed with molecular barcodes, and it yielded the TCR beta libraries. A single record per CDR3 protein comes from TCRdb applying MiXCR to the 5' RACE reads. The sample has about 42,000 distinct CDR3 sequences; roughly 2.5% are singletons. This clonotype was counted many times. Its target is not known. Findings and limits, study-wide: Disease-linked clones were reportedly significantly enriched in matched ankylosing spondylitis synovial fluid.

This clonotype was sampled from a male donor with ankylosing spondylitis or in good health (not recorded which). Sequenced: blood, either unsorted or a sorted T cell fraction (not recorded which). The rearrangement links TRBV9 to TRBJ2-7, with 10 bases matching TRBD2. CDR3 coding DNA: TGTGCCAGCAGCGTATCTAGCGGGAGTGTGCAGTACTTC. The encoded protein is CASSVSSGSVQYF.